This T cell receptor (beta chain) derives from a study of cytomegalovirus exposure and HLA in healthy donors. CDR3 length: 15 residues. V shed 4 bases and J 3 bases; nucleotides not matched to a gene: 8. Germline CDR1 is LGHNA and CDR2 is YSLEER. This clone has more than one count but fewer than ten. It was with 60 Vbeta and 13 Jbeta primers that the PCR ran. The assay was immunoSEQ multiplex PCR, and TCRdb's table has in-frame clones only and misses some. The sample lists about 200,000 clones; more than 80% were seen once. The chain is built from TRBV4-3 and TRBJ2-7, with 8 bases that match TRBD2. Sequencing used PBMCs. This TCR derives from a man aged 25-45 years in good health and CMV-seronegative. CDR3: CASSLRVAGNYEQYF. The DNA for the CDR3 is TGCGCCAGCAGCCTTCGAGTAGCGGGGAACTACGAGCAGTACTTC.